This paragraph covers one T cell receptor beta chain sequence. TCRdb's copy holds only in-frame clones and misses some; the assay was immunoSEQ multiplex PCR. The sample has over 150,000 clones, more than 75% seen once. The sample comes from a study of T cell responses to AZD1222 COVID-19 vaccine. This receptor was identified in an adult who received the AZD1222 COVID-19 vaccine. This specimen was peripheral blood, taken 28 days after the second AZD1222 dose.

The CDR3 is CASTLGESYNEQFF. CDR3 nucleotide sequence: TGTGCCAGCACCCTCGGAGAGTCCTACAATGAGCAGTTCTTC. This chain joins TRBV7-9 and TRBJ2-1; D call uncertain. There are 14 residues in the CDR3. V was clipped by 7 bases and J by 1 base, with 11 bases between them. Germline V gene lookup returns CDR1 SEHNR and CDR2 FQNEAQ (reference sequence).